This T cell receptor (beta chain) is drawn from a study of regulatory T cells in long-lasting Graves disease. General study results and limits: Researchers examined only peripheral blood and not thyroid tissue. Those with persistent disease had in common more public clonotypes (2,741) than new patients (966).

Notes on this clonotype: Its antigen is currently unknown.

Specified time point: persistent/refractory GD, antithyroid drugs over 5 years with positive TRAb. The TCR library used RNA extracted from PBMCs. Assembly of TCR beta libraries relied on iRepertoire HTBI primers together with Arm-PCR of CDR3 regions. TCRdb reprocessed the multiplex PCR reads with MiXCR, giving one entry per CDR3 protein. The data contain more than 350,000 distinct CDR3 sequences, 21% of them singletons. Germline V CDR1 and CDR2: SEHNR, FQNEAQ (reference sequence). The length of the CDR3 is 15 residues. Trimming cost V 5 bases and J 5 bases; bases outside gene matches: 9. This sequence joins TRBV7-9 and TRBJ2-5; 9 nucleotides line up with TRBD2. The TCR was taken from a female donor with Graves disease. The input for sequencing was peripheral blood mononuclear cells (PBMCs), taken when the disease was refractory, from a patient treated with antithyroid drugs. CDR3 loop: CASSRGGAGGETQYF. In DNA, the CDR3 is TGTGCCAGCAGCAGGGGTGGAGCGGGAGGTGAGACCCAGTACTTC.